The present T cell receptor beta chain was sequenced within a study of control samples from healthy donors and cancer patients. The assay was immunoSEQ multiplex PCR, and TCRdb's table has in-frame clones only and misses some. This table has approximately 46,000 clones, about 87% appearing once. A few counts support this clone. This CDR3 has 12 residues. The V gene lost 5 bases and the J gene lost 0 bases, with 4 bases spanning the gap. Germline CDR1 and CDR2: KGHSH and LQKENI. Sequenced: PBMCs. The sequence was obtained from an older woman with lung cancer. The chain uses TRBV18 and TRBJ2-5; no clear D gene. CDR3 sequence (DNA): TGTGCCAGCTCATCGAACCAAGAGACCCAGTACTTC. Amino acid sequence: CASSSNQETQYF.